These T cell receptor beta chains were read from a single sample in a study of T cells after posttransplantation cyclophosphamide. Sequenced by immunoSEQ multiplex PCR; TCRdb stores in-frame clones only, minus some. This repertoire lists some 1,500 clones without singletons; about 3% sits in the top ten. The sequencing used PBMCs, collected less than 400 days after allogeneic stem cell transplant with posttransplant cyclophosphamide. The receptors originated from a male patient between 60 and 69 years old who received an allogeneic stem cell transplant from an unrelated donor, was CMV-positive, and had acute and chronic GVHD. Part of the T cell pool may stem from the graft donor. The CDR3 runs from the conserved cysteine through the conserved F or W. Fields, in order: J gene, V gene, CDR3 protein.

TRBJ2-3 | TRBV7-6 | CASSPSTDTQYF
TRBJ2-7 | TRBV7-9 | CASSWTDEQYF
TRBJ1-5 | TRBV7-9 | CASSLEGAQGDNQPQHF
TRBJ1-1 | TRBV11-3 | CASSLSPARVNTEAFF
TRBJ1-1 | TRBV4-2 | CASSQQPMEGIPAFF
TRBJ2-3 | TRBV11-2 | CASAGADTQYF
TRBJ2-7 | TRBV30 | CAWSPGTGGATFKYF
TRBJ2-1 | TRBV4-2 | CASSARTSVYSYNEQFF
TRBJ1-6 | TRBV11-2 | CASKVTGAENSPLHF
TRBJ1-1 | TRBV11-2 | CASSLETGGGRAFF
TRBJ2-7 | TRBV10-2 | CASSGTAGTSGFYEQYF
TRBJ1-1 | TRBV19 | CASSIDGQSTGRHTEAFF
TRBJ2-7 | TRBV29-1 | CSVEDITSGRGEQYF
TRBJ2-5 | TRBV9 | CASSVGGGGTGVETQYF
TRBJ1-5 | TRBV6-5 | CASSTGGNQPQHF
TRBJ2-2 | TRBV5-4 | CASSSTSGRSNTGELFF
TRBJ1-1 | TRBV7-2 | CASRNQVNTEAFF
TRBJ2-2 | TRBV27 | CASRGVRYTGELFF
TRBJ1-1 | TRBV4-3 | CASSQDRAASTEAFF
TRBJ2-3 | TRBV9 | CASSSSNTQYF
TRBJ1-1 | TRBV7-9 | CASSSSQWDSLSNTEAFF
TRBJ2-3 | TRBV4-3 | CASSRGGGSRTDTQYF
TRBJ1-1 | TRBV27 | CAAKGGSLAGPAFF
TRBJ2-7 | TRBV29-1 | CSVQGASVYEQYF
TRBJ2-1 | TRBV25-1 | CASKVAGGSYNEQFF
TRBJ2-1 | TRBV11-3 | CASSFEWEGEQFF
TRBJ1-1 | TRBV19 | CASSIRRLTEAFF
TRBJ1-1 | TRBV29-1 | CSVAPLVTNTEAFF
TRBJ1-2 | TRBV30 | CAWTATRDRGLRGYGYTF
TRBJ1-1 | TRBV2 | CASKTQGANTEAFF
TRBJ2-1 | TRBV10-3 | CAIGRSGQTYNEQFF
TRBJ1-1 | TRBV19 | CASRPREVTEAFF